Below, 10 T cell receptor beta chains from the same sample are listed, as sequenced in a study of cytomegalovirus exposure and HLA in healthy donors. With 60 Vbeta and 13 Jbeta primers, the PCR was carried out. Sequenced by immunoSEQ multiplex PCR; TCRdb stores in-frame clones only, minus some. Among 80,000 or so clones listed, around 84% were seen once. The sequencing sample was made of PBMCs. Receptor source: a man aged 35-49 years in good health and CMV-seronegative.

The V gene is TRBV4-2, the J gene TRBJ2-5, with a weak D call TRBD1 (6 bases). The V gene lost 4 bases and the J gene lost 4 bases, with 22 bases spanning the gap. This CDR3 is built from 17 residues. Germline V gives CDR1 LGHNA, CDR2 YNFKEQ. CDR3: CASSPRVWLPRGETQYF. The CDR3 bases are TGTGCCAGCAGCCCCCGAGTATGGTTGCCCAGGGGAGAGACCCAGTACTTC.

This rearrangement joins TRBV5-8 to TRBJ2-7; D is unresolved. From germline, CDR1 is SGHTS and CDR2 YDEGEE. V dropped 2 bases and J dropped 1 base, with 10 bases sitting between them. This CDR3 is built from 14 residues. The CDR3 DNA reads TGTGCCAGCAGCTTCTTGTACAGATCCTACGAGCAGTACTTC. Translation: CASSFLYRSYEQYF.

V is TRBV25-1 and J is TRBJ2-7, with 7 positions matching TRBD1. CDR3 length: 13 amino acids. The germline V gene has CDR1 MGHDK and CDR2 SYGVNS. J lost 1 base, V lost 5 bases, and 2 bases had no gene match. The chain's CDR3 is CASSWTGSYEQYF. The CDR3 DNA sequence: TGTGCCAGCAGTTGGACAGGTTCCTACGAGCAGTACTTC.

J is TRBJ1-2 and V is TRBV30; D unclear. Between the trimmed V and J ends, which lost 4 bases and 0 bases, there was a span of 12 bases. This CDR3 is 14 amino acids long. Germline CDR1 reads GTSNPN; CDR2 reads SVGIG (reference sequence). CDR3 loop: CAWTPMRANYGYTF. DNA for the CDR3: TGTGCCTGGACTCCTATGAGAGCTAACTATGGCTACACCTTC.

This clone appeared a few times. The rearrangement joins TRBV6-1 to TRBJ1-5; D not resolved. V lost 4 bases and J 6 bases, leaving 10 bases between the germline ends. Looked up from germline, CDR1 is MNHNS and CDR2 is SASEGT. This CDR3 has 13 amino acids. The CDR3 bases are TGTGCCAGCAGTGCAGGCGTCAGTCAGCCCCAGCATTTT. Amino acid sequence: CASSAGVSQPQHF.

This clone was detected a few times. The V gene is TRBV5-4, the J gene TRBJ2-7; TRBD2 matches at 9 bases. V lost 4 bases to trimming and J lost 2 bases; unmatched junction nucleotides: 7. From germline, CDR1 is SGHNT and CDR2 YYREEE (reference sequence). The CDR3 extends over 15 amino acids. In DNA form, the CDR3 reads TGTGCCAGCAGCCCTGGACTAGCGATTCCCTACGAGCAGTACTTC. Protein product: CASSPGLAIPYEQYF.

CDR3 sequence: CASAPGTGTYEQYF. CDR3 in DNA: TGCGCCAGCGCCCCCGGGACAGGTACCTACGAGCAGTACTTC. The chain links TRBV5-1 to TRBJ2-7, with TRBD1 matching 8 bases. The CDR3 contains 14 residues. V trimming: 7 bases; J trimming: 2 bases; junction bases outside the gene matches: 8. Per germline, CDR1 SGHRS and CDR2 YFSETQ.

The rearrangement uses TRBV5-5 and TRBJ2-5, with D perhaps matching TRBD2 (5 bases). The CDR3 consists of 15 residues. Germline V CDR1 and CDR2: SGHKS, YYEKEE (reference sequence). Trimming took off 6 bases at V and 5 bases at J, with 20 bases between the two ends. The CDR3: CASNNMFEGEETQYF. CDR3 nucleotide sequence: TGTGCCAGCAACAATATGTTCGAGGGTGAGGAGACCCAGTACTTC. The whole variable domain, remainder taken from reference TRBV5-5 and TRBJ2-5, is DAGVTQSPTHLIKTRGQQVTLRCSPISGHKSVSWYQQVLGQGPQFIFQYYEKEERGRGNFPDRFSARQFPNYSSELNVNALLLGDSALYLCASNNMFEGEETQYFGPGTRLLVL.

The chain employs TRBV7-4 and TRBJ1-2; no clear D. The CDR3 extends over 12 amino acids. Between the trimmed V and J ends, which lost 5 bases and 5 bases, there was a span of 9 bases. The germline gives CDR1 SGHVT, CDR2 SQSDAQ. CDR3 region: CASSAGIYGYTF. The CDR3 nucleotides read TGTGCCAGCAGCGCGGGGATTTATGGCTACACCTTC.

This rearrangement joins TRBV7-9 to TRBJ2-7; D perhaps matches TRBD1 (5 bases). Germline CDR1 reads SEHNR; CDR2 reads FQNEAQ (reference sequence). The CDR3 loop spans 14 amino acids. Trimming removed 2 bases from V and 6 bases from J, with 14 bases in between. The CDR3 sequence: CASSLSQGRSEQYF. CDR3 in DNA: TGTGCCAGCAGCTTAAGCCAGGGTCGTTCCGAGCAGTACTTC.